The T cell receptor beta chain described here comes from a study of identical twins. TCRdb redid the calling of the 5' RACE reads with MiXCR, one entry per CDR3 protein. The profile covers about 920,000 distinct CDR3 sequences, with about 12% appearing a single time and 1.5% to 2% taken by the ten largest. The germline V gene encodes CDR1 LGHDT and CDR2 YNNKEL (reference sequence). The CDR3 length is 16 residues. After removal of 0 bases from V and 4 bases from J, the junction contained 6 bases not matched to a gene. The same sample was also used in a study of yellow fever vaccine responses in identical twins. As reported in that work: Vaccine T cell responses of twins reportedly seemed partly convergent and partly personalized.

The chain has TRBV3-1 and TRBJ1-2; 9 bases are shared with TRBD1. This sequence was found in a woman aged 18-29 years in good health. Sample: PBMCs. CDR3 sequence: CASSQDQTGGSYGYTF. For the CDR3, the DNA is TGTGCCAGCAGCCAAGATCAGACAGGGGGTAGCTATGGCTACACCTTC.